This entry lists 6 T cell receptor beta chains sequenced from one sample in a study of neurological immune-mediated disorders. TCRdb re-called the 5' RACE reads with MiXCR, one entry per CDR3 protein. The sample includes about 77,000 distinct CDR3 sequences, approximately 10% of them seen just once. The sequencing sample was made of PBMCs. Source of these receptors: a man aged 45-65 years in good health.

A few counts support this clonotype. The chain has TRBV5-1 and TRBJ2-7; D gene ambiguous. CDR1 is SGHRS and CDR2 is YFSETQ in the germline V gene. Trimming pared 4 bases from V and 4 bases from J, leaving 21 bases between. This CDR3 has 16 residues. The CDR3 loop is CASSAGPEVLIYEQYF. As DNA, the CDR3 is TGCGCCAGCAGCGCTGGGCCAGAGGTCCTCATTTACGAGCAGTACTTC. The full variable domain, rest sourced from reference TRBV5-1 and TRBJ2-7, is KAGVTQTPRYLIKTRGQQVTLSCSPISGHRSVSWYQQTPGQGLQFLFEYFSETQRNKGNFPGRFSGRQFSNSRSEMNVSTLELGDSALYLCASSAGPEVLIYEQYFGPGTRLTVT.

This clonotype was counted many times. J is TRBJ2-5 and V is TRBV7-2; tentative D call: TRBD2 (5 bases). V lost 4 bases and J lost 5, with 17 bases in between. Germline CDR1 reads SGHTA; CDR2 reads FQGNSA. This CDR3 spans 15 amino acids. CDR3 bases: TGTGCCAGCAGCTCCACGACACTAGTGACGGAGACCCAGTACTTC. Protein product: CASSSTTLVTETQYF. The whole variable domain, remainder taken from reference TRBV7-2 and TRBJ2-5, is GAGVSQSPSNKVTEKGKDVELRCDPISGHTALYWYRQSLGQGLEFLIYFQGNSAPDKSGLPSDRFSAERTGGSVSTLTIQRTQQEDSAVYLCASSSTTLVTETQYFGPGTRLLVL.

This clonotype was counted ten times or more. The V call is TRBV12-3 or TRBV12-4, the J call TRBJ1-4; D is unresolved. V was trimmed by 5 bases and J by 6 bases, leaving 13 bases between them. The CDR3 has 14 amino acids. The CDR3 sequence: CASSVFYSDEKLFF. For the CDR3, the DNA is TGTGCCAGCAGTGTATTCTACAGTGATGAAAAACTGTTTTTT.

This clonotype was observed at least ten times. V gene TRBV7-9 combines with J gene TRBJ1-1; 7 nucleotides agree with TRBD1. J lost 5 bases, V lost 1 base, and 4 bases had no gene match. The CDR3 consists of 14 residues. CDR1 and CDR2 from the germline V gene are SEHNR and FQNEAQ (reference sequence). CDR3 amino acids: CASSLVRGWTEAFF. The CDR3 DNA reads TGTGCCAGCAGCTTAGTCAGGGGGTGGACTGAAGCTTTCTTT.

The table lists this clonotype with many counts. The chain employs TRBV5-1 and TRBJ2-1, with 11 bases aligning to TRBD1. V trimming: 5 bases; J trimming: 2 bases; junction bases outside the gene matches: 15. CDR1 and CDR2 (germline): SGHRS, YFSETQ. CDR3 length: 19 amino acids. The CDR3 loop reads CASRPPGWTGGLPYNEQFF. The CDR3 nucleotides read TGCGCCAGCAGACCGCCAGGGTGGACAGGGGGCCTGCCCTACAATGAGCAGTTCTTC.

This clonotype was seen many times. This chain uses TRBV29-1 with TRBJ2-3, with TRBD1 matching 9 bases. The CDR3 length is 13 residues. The germline V gene encodes CDR1 SQVTM and CDR2 ANQGSEA. The J segment lost 6 bases and the V segment lost 4 bases, leaving 5 bases of the junction unmatched. The DNA of the CDR3 is TGCAGCGTTGTGGGGACAGGGAGGGATACGCAGTATTTT. It specifies CSVVGTGRDTQYF.